This TCR beta chain was recorded in a study of T-cell memory formation after mild COVID-19. From the 5' RACE reads, TCRdb called clonotypes with MiXCR, one entry per CDR3 protein. This table holds about 620,000 distinct CDR3 sequences, more than 15% found once. Germline-derived CDR1 and CDR2 are MNHEY and SMNVEV (reference sequence). The CDR3 covers 15 residues. V trimming: 5 bases; J trimming: 3 bases; junction bases outside the gene matches: 8. This receptor was taken from an adult woman who had mild COVID-19 (a few samples of this study predate the infection). Cell type and time point are not known. This chain connects TRBV27 to TRBJ1-1, with TRBD1 matching over 8 bases. The sample consisted of PBMCs or a T cell subset sorted from them (not recorded which). This chain's CDR3 is CASSTRQGKDTEAFF. CDR3 DNA: TGTGCCAGCAGTACCAGACAGGGGAAGGACACTGAAGCTTTCTTT.